The 4 T cell receptor beta chains below come from one sample, sequenced in a study of beta chain features in type 1 diabetes. The investigators reverse transcribed all of the isolated RNA, so they sequenced expressed TCRB transcripts. TCRdb's table, derived via immunoSEQ multiplex PCR, lists solely in-frame clones and lacks some. This table holds fewer than 550,000 clones, about 10% found once. The sequenced sample was naive CD4+ T cells from blood. These receptors came from a woman aged 18-29 years in good health.

This clone was counted between two and nine times. The genes are TRBV7-3 and TRBJ2-1, with D hard to call. V shed 5 bases and J shed 3 bases, with 11 bases lying between them. The CDR3 has 14 amino acids. Per germline, CDR1 SGHTA and CDR2 FQGTGA. This CDR3 is CASSPLGSYNEQFF. CDR3 nucleotide sequence: TGTGCCAGCAGCCCCCTCGGCAGCTACAATGAGCAGTTCTTC.

This clone was seen only a few times. The V and J genes are TRBV4-1 and TRBJ2-1; 9 bases fit TRBD1. Germline values: CDR1 MGHRA, CDR2 YSYEKL. V lost 4 bases and J lost 7; bases outside the gene matches: 8. This CDR3 spans 15 amino acids. The CDR3 sequence is CASSRQGQGGNEQFF. CDR3 coding DNA: TGCGCCAGCAGCCGGCAGGGACAGGGAGGGAATGAGCAGTTCTTC.

This clone turned up a few times. The rearrangement uses TRBV6-6 and TRBJ2-1; D unclear. The CDR3 runs 16 residues. CDR1 and CDR2 from the germline V gene are MNHNY and SVGAGI (reference sequence). The V end lost 6 bases, the J end lost 0 bases, and 15 bases lay between the germline ends. The DNA of the CDR3 is TGTGCCAGCAGGCCCATCGGACGCAGCTCCTACAATGAGCAGTTCTTC. This codes for CASRPIGRSSYNEQFF.

This clone has only a few counts. V gene TRBV19 combines with J gene TRBJ1-1, with TRBD1 as a possible D gene (5 bases). Trimming stripped 5 bases from V and 3 bases from J, with 13 bases between. The germline gives CDR1 LNHDA, CDR2 SQIVND (reference sequence). The CDR3 extends over 14 amino acids. The chain's CDR3 is CASSDPREDTEAFF. CDR3 DNA: TGTGCCAGTAGTGACCCCAGGGAGGACACTGAAGCTTTCTTT.